A few counts support the clone carrying this T cell receptor (beta chain). The antigen remains unidentified. The library was made from cDNA and included unique molecular identifiers. Between roughly 1 and 10 million T cells gave rise to hundreds of thousands of cDNA molecules. TCRdb fed the PCR reads into MiXCR, producing one record per CDR3 protein. The sample carries roughly 800,000 distinct CDR3 sequences, around 42% recorded once. The data originate from a study of post-analysis software for immune sequencing data. Overall study results and limits: Patients had higher frequencies than controls of about five TRBV segments, including TRBV5-6, TRBV5-1 and TRBV20-1.

Germline CDR1 SQVTM, CDR2 ANQGSEA. Trimming removed 3 bases at V and 10 bases at J, with 13 bases between. CDR3 length equals 12 residues. The sequence came from a girl aged 10 to 17 with multiple sclerosis. The sequenced sample consisted of blood. The chain couples TRBV29-1 to TRBJ2-1; D unresolved. The CDR3, as DNA: TGCAGCGTTGACCAGAGAGAAATCGAGCAGTTCTTC. Protein: CSVDQREIEQFF.